What follows are 2 T cell receptor beta chains derived from one specimen sequenced in a study of T cells in Graves' hyperthyroidism and ophthalmopathy. TCR beta CDR3 region amplification was performed from RNA transcripts. First-round RT-PCR with HTBI primers amplified the TCR CDR3 region. TCRdb re-analysed the multiplex PCR reads in MiXCR, keeping a single row per CDR3 protein. The sample has more than 300,000 distinct CDR3 sequences, less than 15% seen once. Sequencing was performed on blood. The origin of the receptors is a young woman with Graves' hyperthyroidism.

This clonotype was seen at least ten times. The V and J genes are TRBV9 and TRBJ2-7; D remains ambiguous. The germline V gene encodes CDR1 SGDLS and CDR2 YYNGEE. The CDR3 is 14 residues long. The V end lost 3 bases, the J end lost 6 bases, and 16 bases lay between the germline ends. The CDR3 DNA is TGTGCCAGCAGCGCCGGCCTTGGTCGCGGCGAGCAGTACTTC. Translation gives CASSAGLGRGEQYF.

The J gene is TRBJ2-5, the V gene TRBV6-1; D gene unclear. V was shortened by 6 bases and J by 5 bases, with 13 bases between the two germline ends. This CDR3 comprises 13 residues. Per the germline V gene, CDR1 is MNHNS and CDR2 is SASEGT. This CDR3 reads CASSIYPRETQYF. The CDR3 region has the DNA TGTGCCAGCAGCATATATCCTAGGGAGACCCAGTACTTC.